This passage covers 25 T cell receptor beta chains from one sample sequenced in a study of beta chain features in type 1 diabetes. Isolated RNA was reverse transcribed in full, so expressed TCRB transcripts were sequenced. Here immunoSEQ multiplex PCR was the method, and the copy in TCRdb shows in-frame clones only, minus some. This sample has around 340,000 clones; 6.5% to 10% occur once, and the top ten carry more than 0.4%. Sequencing input: central memory CD4+ T cells from blood. The receptor set was obtained from a woman younger than 35 in good health.

This clone has a handful of counts. The chain employs TRBV5-4 and TRBJ2-1; 12 nucleotides match TRBD2. The CDR3 contains 15 residues. Trimming cost V 5 bases and J 5 bases; bases outside gene matches: 5. Germline CDR1 is SGHNT and CDR2 is YYREEE (reference sequence). The CDR3 here is CASRRTSGVHNEQFF. The CDR3 nucleotides read TGTGCCAGCAGGCGGACTAGCGGGGTACACAATGAGCAGTTCTTC.

This clone was recorded a few times. The rearrangement uses TRBV28 and TRBJ2-1, with D uncertain. The germline CDR1 and CDR2 sequences are MDHEN and SYDVKM. Trimming removed 8 bases from V and 1 base from J, with 15 bases in between. This CDR3 region has 15 residues. This CDR3 is CASPSWIPSYNEQFF. CDR3 nucleotide sequence: TGTGCCAGCCCCTCCTGGATTCCGTCCTACAATGAGCAGTTCTTC.

The chain uses TRBV15 and TRBJ2-1, with 8 positions matching TRBD2. Trimming removed 1 base from V and 7 bases from J; junction bases left unmatched: 6. The CDR3 runs 15 residues. Germline assignment: CDR1 LNHNV and CDR2 YYDKDF (reference sequence). CDR3 protein: CATSRVLGLGNEQFF. For the CDR3, the DNA is TGTGCCACCAGCAGAGTTTTGGGACTAGGGAATGAGCAGTTCTTC.

There are a few counts of this clone. The chain links TRBV2 to TRBJ2-5, with TRBD1 identical over 10 bases. The CDR3 has 16 amino acids. The ends lost 6 bases at V and 2 bases at J; junction bases unmatched: 9. The germline V gene encodes CDR1 SNHLY and CDR2 FYNNEI. Here the CDR3 reads CASRKTGGAGQETQYF. DNA for the CDR3: TGTGCCAGCAGAAAGACAGGGGGCGCAGGTCAAGAGACCCAGTACTTC.

This clone appeared many times. V is TRBV18 and J is TRBJ1-4; D unclear. This CDR3 is built from 13 residues. Germline values: CDR1 KGHSH, CDR2 LQKENI. V was shortened by 4 bases and J by 0 bases, with 3 bases between the two germline ends. In DNA form, the CDR3 reads TGTGCCAGCTCACAAACAACTAATGAAAAACTGTTTTTT. Encoded protein: CASSQTTNEKLFF. Full variable domain (rest looked up from reference TRBV18 and TRBJ1-4): NAGVMQNPRHLVRRRGQEARLRCSPMKGHSHVYWYRQLPEEGLKFMVYLQKENIIDESGMPKERFSAEFPKEGPSILRIQQVVRGDSAAYFCASSQTTNEKLFFGSGTQLSVL.

The genes are TRBV4-3 and TRBJ1-2; D is unclear. The CDR3 is 16 amino acids. Trimming took 1 base from V and 4 from J, leaving 16 bases between them. Per the germline V gene, CDR1 is LGHNA and CDR2 is YSLEER. The CDR3 nucleotides read TGCGCCAGCAGCCAAGGGGTCGACACGAAAGTCTATGGCTACACCTTC. Its protein product is CASSQGVDTKVYGYTF.

This clone showed up just a few times. This sequence joins TRBV28 and TRBJ2-7, with 12 bases aligning to TRBD2. Germline trimming cut 5 bases from V and 7 bases from J; bases unmatched to any gene: 6. The V gene's germline CDR1 is MDHEN and CDR2 SYDVKM. The CDR3 runs to 14 residues. This CDR3 reads CASSLRLAGVEQYF. As DNA, the CDR3 is TGTGCCAGCAGTCTCCGACTAGCGGGAGTTGAGCAGTACTTC.

This sequence joins TRBV7-6 and TRBJ2-3; D not certain. Germline V gene lookup returns CDR1 SGHVS and CDR2 FNYEAQ. The germline V and J ends were trimmed by 2 bases and 3 bases, with 12 bases remaining between them. The CDR3 totals 15 residues. As DNA, the CDR3 is TGTGCCAGCAGCTTATCTCAATCGGCTACAGATACGCAGTATTTT. Amino acids: CASSLSQSATDTQYF. Full variable domain (missing parts from reference TRBV7-6 and TRBJ2-3): GAGVSQSPRYKVTKRGQDVALRCDPISGHVSLYWYRQALGQGPEFLTYFNYEAQQDKSGLPNDRFSAERPEGSISTLTIQRTEQRDSAMYRCASSLSQSATDTQYFGPGTRLTVL.

V gene TRBV7-2 combines with J gene TRBJ1-5, with D perhaps matching TRBD1 (5 bases). CDR1 is SGHTA and CDR2 is FQGNSA in the germline V gene. V was pared by 1 base and J by 3 bases, with 13 bases between. The CDR3 runs to 16 residues. CDR3 in DNA: TGTGCCAGCAGCTTAGTGGGGGGGTCGGTCAATCAGCCCCAGCATTTT. Residues: CASSLVGGSVNQPQHF.

This clone turned up a few times. Here the CDR3 reads CASSHDGTGRNNEQFF. The CDR3 DNA reads TGCGCCAGCAGCCACGACGGGACAGGGCGAAACAATGAGCAGTTCTTC. The chain recombines TRBV4-1 with TRBJ2-1, with 9 bases identical to TRBD1. The CDR3 covers 16 residues. The V and J ends lost 3 bases and 5 bases, in that order; junction bases with no gene match: 8. The V gene's germline CDR1 is MGHRA and CDR2 YSYEKL.

This clone was recorded many times. V and J are TRBV19 and TRBJ2-6; 7 bases match TRBD1. Germline values: CDR1 LNHDA, CDR2 SQIVND (reference sequence). The CDR3 extends over 17 amino acids. V was clipped by 4 bases and J by 1 base; unmatched bases: 7. Here the CDR3 DNA reads TGTGCCAGTAGTAAACCGGGACAGTGGTCTGGGGCCAACGTCCTGACTTTC. Amino acids: CASSKPGQWSGANVLTF.

The chain employs TRBV6-5 and TRBJ2-2; 8 nucleotides match TRBD2. The V segment lost 2 bases and the J segment 8 bases; nucleotides outside the gene matches: 1. Germline assignment: CDR1 MNHEY and CDR2 SVGAGI. This CDR3 comprises 13 residues. The CDR3 bases are TGTGCCAGCAGTTACCCGGGAGGGGGGGAGCTGTTTTTT. Its protein is CASSYPGGGELFF.

Notes on this clone: The identical CDR3 is also encoded by other nucleotide sequences in the sample. The chain carries TRBV6-1 and TRBJ1-2; D not certain. The CDR3 has 12 residues. V lost 1 base and J 4 bases, leaving 4 bases between the germline ends. The germline gives CDR1 MNHNS, CDR2 SASEGT. CDR3 amino acids: CASSEDSYGYTF. The CDR3 coding sequence is TGTGCCAGCAGTGAAGACAGCTATGGCTACACCTTC.

This clone was detected a few times. The rearrangement uses TRBV20-1 and TRBJ1-2; D is unclear. This CDR3 is 11 amino acids long. The V gene lost 0 bases and the J gene lost 6 bases, with 5 bases spanning the gap. CDR1 is DFQATT, CDR2 SNEGSKA, per germline (reference sequence). In DNA, the CDR3 is TGCAGTGCTAGAGAGGACGATGGCTACACCTTC. Its translation is CSAREDDGYTF.

This chain connects TRBV11-2 to TRBJ2-3; D gene unclear. CDR1 SGHAT and CDR2 FQNNGV come from the germline V gene. The CDR3 is made up of 13 amino acids. Trimming left V 1 base short and J 2 bases short, with 4 bases between. For the CDR3, the DNA is TGTGCCAGCAGCTTAGGCTACACAGATACGCAGTATTTT. Translating gives CASSLGYTDTQYF. The whole variable domain, remainder taken from reference TRBV11-2 and TRBJ2-3, is EAGVAQSPRYKIIEKRQSVAFWCNPISGHATLYWYQQILGQGPKLLIQFQNNGVVDDSQLPKDRFSAERLKGVDSTLKIQPAKLEDSAVYLCASSLGYTDTQYFGPGTRLTVL.

This chain uses TRBV9 with TRBJ2-2; 7 nucleotides align to TRBD1. The V gene's germline CDR1 is SGDLS and CDR2 YYNGEE. The CDR3 sequence is 15 residues long. Germline trimming cut 0 bases from V and 4 bases from J; bases unmatched to any gene: 3. The CDR3 bases are TGTGCCAGCAGCGTAGGGGACAGAGTCACCGGGGAGCTGTTTTTT. It yields the protein CASSVGDRVTGELFF. The full variable domain, completed using reference TRBV9 and TRBJ2-2, is DSGVTQTPKHLITATGQRVTLRCSPRSGDLSVYWYQQSLDQGLQFLIQYYNGEERAKGNILERFSAQQFPDLHSELNLSSLELGDSALYFCASSVGDRVTGELFFGEGSRLTVL.

The sample holds many counts of this clone. V is TRBV15 and J is TRBJ1-1; D not resolved. The CDR3 has 15 residues. Germline CDR1 is LNHNV and CDR2 is YYDKDF (reference sequence). Trimming took 0 bases from V and 11 from J, leaving 19 bases between them. Here the CDR3 DNA reads TGTGCCACCAGCAGAGATAAGAGTGCCGAACTGGGGGCTTTCTTT. Translated, it gives CATSRDKSAELGAFF.

In the case of this clone: The identical CDR3 is also encoded by other nucleotide sequences in the sample. The CDR3: CASSLSGGDEKLFF. In DNA, the CDR3 is TGCGCCAGCAGCTTGTCGGGAGGCGATGAAAAACTGTTTTTT. The chain is built from TRBV5-1 and TRBJ1-4; no clear D gene. Germline V gives CDR1 SGHRS, CDR2 YFSETQ. The CDR3 has 14 amino acids. The ends were cut back, 1 base at V and 6 bases at J, with 10 bases in the middle.

DNA for the CDR3: TGCGCCAGCAGCCCCCGCGACAGGGGGCTTTATGAAGCTTTCTTT. Translating it yields CASSPRDRGLYEAFF. The rearrangement joins TRBV4-3 to TRBJ1-1, with TRBD1 matching over 10 bases. The CDR3 consists of 15 residues. The germline V gene encodes CDR1 LGHNA and CDR2 YSLEER. Trimming took 4 bases from V and 7 from J; bases not matched to a gene: 9.

The sample holds a few counts of this clone. Other DNA sequences in the same sample also yield this CDR3. The chain couples TRBV28 to TRBJ2-1, with TRBD2 matching 10 bases. Germline assignment: CDR1 MDHEN and CDR2 SYDVKM. Trimming took 3 bases from V and 6 from J; bases not matched to a gene: 8. This CDR3 is built from 16 residues. Here the CDR3 DNA reads TGTGCCAGCAGTTTGGGAGCTAGCGGGAGCCGCAATGAGCAGTTCTTC. Amino acid sequence: CASSLGASGSRNEQFF. Supplemented by reference TRBV28 and TRBJ2-1, the full variable domain reads DVKVTQSSRYLVKRTGEKVFLECVQDMDHENMFWYRQDPGLGLRLIYFSYDVKMKEKGDIPEGYSVSREKKERFSLILESASTNQTSMYLCASSLGASGSRNEQFFGPGTRLTVL.

This chain joins TRBV14 and TRBJ2-5, with D perhaps TRBD1 (6 bases). Trimming pared 1 base from V and 4 bases from J, leaving 13 bases between. The CDR3 runs 15 residues. Germline V CDR1 and CDR2: SGHDN, FVKESK. The CDR3: CASSQGVRGGETQYF. The CDR3 coding sequence is TGTGCCAGCAGCCAAGGGGTCAGGGGCGGAGAGACCCAGTACTTC.

This clone occurred a few times. Other DNA sequences in this sample translate to the same CDR3. The chain joins TRBV7-8 to TRBJ2-7, with TRBD1 identical over 7 bases. V gave up 3 bases and J gave up 3 bases; unmatched junction bases: 2. Per the germline V gene, CDR1 is SGHVS and CDR2 is FQNEAQ. The CDR3 runs to 13 residues. The CDR3 region has the DNA TGTGCCAGCAGCTTCGGGACAGACTACGAGCAGTACTTC. It codes for CASSFGTDYEQYF.

A few counts support this clone. Relative to the germline gene, one junction end is altered; a read error may explain this. This chain links TRBV19 with TRBJ2-7; 10 bases align to TRBD1. The CDR3 is made up of 14 amino acids. Looked up from germline, CDR1 is LNHDA and CDR2 is SQIVND (reference sequence). The CDR3 sequence is CATSRDRGSYEQYF. The CDR3 DNA follows: TGTGCCACTAGTAGGGACAGGGGAAGCTACGAGCAGTACTTC.

This clone was found a few times. The rearrangement uses TRBV7-9 and TRBJ2-3, with D maybe TRBD1 (5 bases). V shed 1 base and J shed 5 bases, with 10 bases lying between them. The germline V gene has CDR1 SEHNR and CDR2 FQNEAQ (reference sequence). This CDR3 has 14 residues. CDR3 DNA sequence: TGTGCCAGCAGCTTAGGGCAGGGCCAAGATACGCAGTATTTT. Its protein is CASSLGQGQDTQYF.

With respect to this clone: Other DNA sequences from this sample encode an identical CDR3 as well. The CDR3 loop reads CASSPRTGGNTEAFF. CDR3 DNA: TGTGCCAGCTCACCACGGACAGGGGGCAATACTGAAGCTTTCTTT. The V call is TRBV18, the J call TRBJ1-1; 11 bases agree with TRBD1. The germline CDR1 and CDR2 sequences are KGHSH and LQKENI. V was pared by 1 base and J by 5 bases, with 3 bases of the junction left unmatched. The CDR3 covers 15 residues. The full variable domain, completed using reference TRBV18 and TRBJ1-1, is NAGVMQNPRHLVRRRGQEARLRCSPMKGHSHVYWYRQLPEEGLKFMVYLQKENIIDESGMPKERFSAEFPKEGPSILRIQQVVRGDSAAYFCASSPRTGGNTEAFFGQGTRLTVV.